These 28 T cell receptor beta chains were all obtained from the same sample, sequenced in a study of shared clonotypes between healthy human individuals. Data came from immunoSEQ multiplex PCR; TCRdb stores just in-frame clones and leaves some out. Of fewer than 1.6 million clones in the sample, approximately 98.5% are singletons; the top ten hold 0.36%. Sequences were obtained from naive CD4+ T cells sorted from blood. The sample's subset: CD45RA+ positively selected. The receptor set was obtained from a young man in good health.

This clone has just one count. V is TRBV16 and J is TRBJ1-4; D may be TRBD1 (5 bases). The germline gives CDR1 KGHSY, CDR2 FQNENV. Between the trimmed V and J ends, which lost 0 bases and 8 bases, there was a span of 16 bases. CDR3 length: 16 amino acids. CDR3 DNA: TGTGCCAGCAGCCAATCGGGGCCGGCTCGGGGAGAAAAACTGTTTTTT. Translated, it gives CASSQSGPARGEKLFF.

Concerning this clone: This sample also contains other DNA sequences that code for the same CDR3. This sequence joins TRBV11-2 and TRBJ2-5; D gene ambiguous. Trimming took off 5 bases at V and 0 bases at J, with 7 bases between the two ends. Germline CDR1 and CDR2: SGHAT and FQNNGV. The CDR3 is 13 residues long. CDR3 coding DNA: TGTGCCAGCAGCCGAGGATACCAAGAGACCCAGTACTTC. This encodes CASSRGYQETQYF.

This chain joins TRBV2 and TRBJ1-5; possibly TRBD1 for D (5 bases). Between the trimmed V and J ends, which lost 5 bases and 5 bases, there was a span of 16 bases. The CDR3 spans 15 residues. Germline CDR1 and CDR2: SNHLY and FYNNEI. The DNA for the CDR3 is TGTGCCAGCAGTCTAGGAGGGGCAGACGATCAGCCCCAGCATTTT. It translates to CASSLGGADDQPQHF.

The chain carries TRBV4-3 and TRBJ1-2, with TRBD1 matching 10 bases. The V gene's germline CDR1 is LGHNA and CDR2 YSLEER. The ends lost 3 bases at V and 4 bases at J; junction bases unmatched: 5. The CDR3 loop spans 15 amino acids. The CDR3, as DNA: TGCGCCAGCAGCCAGGGGACAGGGGTATCCTATGGCTACACCTTC. Its protein product is CASSQGTGVSYGYTF.

Notes on this clone: The sample carries other DNA sequences with the same CDR3. This chain joins TRBV20-1 and TRBJ1-1, with D perhaps matching TRBD1 (5 bases). Trimming pared 6 bases from V and 2 bases from J, leaving 7 bases between. The germline gives CDR1 DFQATT, CDR2 SNEGSKA (reference sequence). There are 11 residues in the CDR3. The CDR3 DNA reads TGCAGTGCGAGGGGAAACACTGAAGCTTTCTTT. It translates to CSARGNTEAFF.

The genes are TRBV7-6 and TRBJ2-3; D is possibly TRBD1 (7 bases). This CDR3 is 11 amino acids long. The germline V gene has CDR1 SGHVS and CDR2 FNYEAQ. V lost 4 bases and J lost 14, with 13 bases in between. In nucleotides, the CDR3 is TGTGCCAGCAGCTGGGGGGACAGTCTGTATTTT. Translating it yields CASSWGDSLYF. Complete variable domain (other parts from reference TRBV7-6 and TRBJ2-3): GAGVSQSPRYKVTKRGQDVALRCDPISGHVSLYWYRQALGQGPEFLTYFNYEAQQDKSGLPNDRFSAERPEGSISTLTIQRTEQRDSAMYRCASSWGDSLYFGPGTRLTVL.

The chain has TRBV2 and TRBJ1-5; 7 positions agree with TRBD1. The length of the CDR3 is 15 residues. CDR1 and CDR2 from the germline V gene are SNHLY and FYNNEI. Losses at the gene ends were 7 bases for V and 11 bases for J; bases not matched to a gene: 17. CDR3 coding DNA: TGTGCCAGCAATACAGGACAGGAGGGTAAGAAGGCCCAGCATTTT. It encodes CASNTGQEGKKAQHF.

CDR3 sequence: CASSGRGFNQPQHF. CDR3 DNA sequence: TGTGCCAGCAGTGGCCGGGGCTTCAATCAGCCCCAGCATTTT. The rearrangement uses TRBV28 and TRBJ1-5, with D possibly being TRBD1 (5 bases). Trimming stripped 5 bases from V and 3 bases from J, with 11 bases between. The germline CDR1 and CDR2 sequences are MDHEN and SYDVKM. CDR3 length equals 14 residues. The full variable domain, its missing parts supplied by reference TRBV28 and TRBJ1-5, is DVKVTQSSRYLVKRTGEKVFLECVQDMDHENMFWYRQDPGLGLRLIYFSYDVKMKEKGDIPEGYSVSREKKERFSLILESASTNQTSMYLCASSGRGFNQPQHFGDGTRLSIL.

The chain is built from TRBV4-2 and TRBJ1-2, with D unclear. This CDR3 has 13 amino acids. Germline assignment: CDR1 LGHNA and CDR2 YNFKEQ. Trimming stripped 0 bases from V and 10 bases from J, with 12 bases between. The CDR3 loop is CASSQEAPGSYTF. The CDR3 DNA follows: TGTGCCAGCAGCCAAGAGGCCCCTGGCTCCTACACCTTC.

The chain couples TRBV6-5 to TRBJ2-1; 14 bases map to TRBD2. The CDR3 contains 15 residues. Trimming took 6 bases from V and 9 from J; bases not matched to a gene: 7. The V gene's germline CDR1 is MNHEY and CDR2 SVGAGI. For the CDR3, the DNA is TGTGCCAGCAGCAAGGGACTAGCGGGAGCTCTTGAGCAGTTCTTC. As protein: CASSKGLAGALEQFF.

The chain carries TRBV9 and TRBJ2-1, with D unresolved. Germline lookup yields CDR1 SGDLS and CDR2 YYNGEE. Deletions cut 2 bases from V and 7 bases from J, with 13 bases between. The CDR3 spans 14 residues. CDR3 sequence (DNA): TGTGCCAGCAGCGTGGCTCGCGGAGTTAATGAGCAGTTCTTC. This encodes CASSVARGVNEQFF.

This sequence joins TRBV6-1 and TRBJ1-2; D gene uncertain. The V end lost 1 base, the J end lost 3 bases, and 9 bases lay between the germline ends. The length of the CDR3 is 14 residues. Germline V gene sequence: CDR1 MNHNS, CDR2 SASEGT. CDR3 in DNA: TGTGCCAGCAGTGAAGTGAGAGGATACTATGGCTACACCTTC. It yields the protein CASSEVRGYYGYTF.

V and J are TRBV7-9 and TRBJ2-2; 9 bases align to TRBD2. V was pared by 7 bases and J by 6 bases, with 9 bases of the junction left unmatched. CDR3 length: 15 residues. Germline values: CDR1 SEHNR, CDR2 FQNEAQ (reference sequence). The CDR3 coding sequence is TGTGCCAGCAACCCCCAGGGACTAGCTTCCGGGGAGCTGTTTTTT. Its translation: CASNPQGLASGELFF. The whole variable domain, filled in from reference TRBV7-9 and TRBJ2-2, reads DTGVSQNPRHKITKRGQNVTFRCDPISEHNRLYWYRQTLGQGPEFLTYFQNEAQLEKSRLLSDRFSAERPKGSFSTLEIQRTEQGDSAMYLCASNPQGLASGELFFGEGSRLTVL.

The chain has TRBV9 and TRBJ2-2; 7 bases match TRBD1. The CDR3 contains 15 residues. After removal of 3 bases from V and 4 bases from J, the junction contained 6 bases not matched to a gene. Germline CDR1 SGDLS, CDR2 YYNGEE. CDR3 in amino acids: CASSGRQGSTGELFF. CDR3 nucleotides: TGTGCCAGCAGCGGACGACAGGGAAGCACCGGGGAGCTGTTTTTT.

V gene TRBV18 combines with J gene TRBJ2-7; D is possibly TRBD1 (5 bases). This CDR3 has 13 residues. V was trimmed by 3 bases and J by 3 bases, leaving 9 bases between them. Germline CDR1 KGHSH, CDR2 LQKENI. CDR3 in DNA: TGTGCCAGCTCACCGTACGACAGCTACGAGCAGTACTTC. As protein: CASSPYDSYEQYF.

The chain uses TRBV5-4 and TRBJ2-6; TRBD1 agrees at 7 bases. Per the germline V gene, CDR1 is SGHNT and CDR2 is YYREEE (reference sequence). This CDR3 contains 17 residues. The ends lost 5 bases at V and 4 bases at J; junction bases unmatched: 12. CDR3 sequence (DNA): TGTGCCAGCAGAACGGGCCAGGGGGTGCCAGGGGCCAACGTCCTGACTTTC. This encodes CASRTGQGVPGANVLTF.

This clone has only one observation. This chain uses TRBV30 with TRBJ1-5; 9 bases align to TRBD1. Germline CDR1 GTSNPN, CDR2 SVGIG (reference sequence). The CDR3 loop spans 17 amino acids. Unmatched junction bases numbered 12, after V lost 4 bases and J lost 2 bases. CDR3 sequence: CAWTDSSDRGRNQPQHF. CDR3 sequence (DNA): TGTGCCTGGACAGACTCCTCGGACAGGGGACGCAATCAGCCCCAGCATTTT.

Written as DNA, the CDR3 is TGCGCCAGCAGTATAGGGGAGAGAAGCGCCAGCACAGATACGCAGTATTTT. Encoded protein: CASSIGERSASTDTQYF. The chain uses TRBV4-1 and TRBJ2-3; D may match TRBD1 or TRBD2 (5 bases each). The CDR3 runs to 17 residues. Germline CDR1 is MGHRA and CDR2 is YSYEKL. V shed 6 bases and J shed 0 bases, with 19 bases lying between them.

The chain employs TRBV11-2 and TRBJ2-7, with no clear D. The CDR3 is 14 residues long. The germline V and J ends were trimmed by 0 bases and 2 bases, with 8 bases remaining between them. Germline assignment: CDR1 SGHAT and CDR2 FQNNGV. As DNA, the CDR3 is TGTGCCAGCAGCTTAGACGGCGGCGCCTACGAGCAGTACTTC. Translated: CASSLDGGAYEQYF.

This chain connects TRBV30 to TRBJ2-7; 7 bases match TRBD2. This CDR3 spans 15 amino acids. J lost 2 bases, V lost 0 bases, and 7 bases had no gene match. Per the germline V gene, CDR1 is GTSNPN and CDR2 is SVGIG (reference sequence). The CDR3 region has the DNA TGTGCCTGGAGTGTAGGGTGGGAGGGCCCCTACGAGCAGTACTTC. Translation: CAWSVGWEGPYEQYF.

This chain links TRBV18 with TRBJ1-5; 8 bases match TRBD1. The trim removed 3 bases at V and 0 bases at J, leaving 10 bases unmatched. Germline CDR1 and CDR2: KGHSH and LQKENI. The CDR3 has 18 residues. The CDR3 reads CASSPGRTGKNSNQPQHF. For the CDR3, the DNA is TGTGCCAGCTCACCGGGGAGGACAGGGAAGAATAGCAATCAGCCCCAGCATTTT. The complete variable domain, with remaining parts taken from reference TRBV18 and TRBJ1-5, reads NAGVMQNPRHLVRRRGQEARLRCSPMKGHSHVYWYRQLPEEGLKFMVYLQKENIIDESGMPKERFSAEFPKEGPSILRIQQVVRGDSAAYFCASSPGRTGKNSNQPQHFGDGTRLSIL.

This chain uses TRBV5-1 with TRBJ2-7, with unresolved D. V gave up 4 bases and J gave up 1 base, with 15 bases separating them. The CDR3 loop spans 15 amino acids. Germline V gene data show CDR1 as SGHRS and CDR2 as YFSETQ. For the CDR3, the DNA is TGCGCCAGCAGCCCCGGGCCCCTTCGGTCCTACGAGCAGTACTTC. Translated, it gives CASSPGPLRSYEQYF.

The genes are TRBV13 and TRBJ2-1; no definite D call. The germline CDR1 and CDR2 sequences are PRHDT and FYEKMQ (reference sequence). V was clipped by 2 bases and J by 2 bases, with 10 bases between them. The CDR3 is made up of 15 amino acids. The CDR3 sequence: CASSLQEAAYNEQFF. The CDR3 bases are TGTGCCAGCAGCTTACAAGAGGCGGCCTACAATGAGCAGTTCTTC.

The chain is built from TRBV13 and TRBJ2-3; tentatively, D is TRBD2 (6 bases). Trimming cost V 2 bases and J 1 base, with 22 bases left between them. Germline assignment: CDR1 PRHDT and CDR2 FYEKMQ (reference sequence). The CDR3 has 19 residues. The CDR3, as DNA: TGTGCCAGCAGCTTAAAGACTAGAGGGCCGAACATTGGCACAGATACGCAGTATTTT. Protein product: CASSLKTRGPNIGTDTQYF.

The chain links TRBV5-1 to TRBJ2-2; no firm D call. Deletions cut 5 bases from V and 6 bases from J, with 11 bases between. Germline V gene lookup returns CDR1 SGHRS and CDR2 YFSETQ. The CDR3 runs to 13 residues. CDR3 DNA: TGCGCCAGCAGTCCCCAGACGGCCGGGGAGCTGTTTTTT. Protein product: CASSPQTAGELFF.

CDR3 sequence (DNA): TGTGCCAGCAGCTTTAGGGGCGTCGTTAATGAAAAACTGTTTTTT. This codes for CASSFRGVVNEKLFF. This chain joins TRBV5-8 and TRBJ1-4; D is possibly TRBD1 (5 bases). The germline CDR1 and CDR2 sequences are SGHTS and YDEGEE. Trimming took off 2 bases at V and 4 bases at J, with 12 bases between the two ends. The CDR3 is made up of 15 amino acids.

The gene calls are TRBV6-1 and TRBJ1-5; no definite D call. Looked up from germline, CDR1 is MNHNS and CDR2 is SASEGT. CDR3 length: 15 residues. Trimming removed 3 bases from V and 2 bases from J, with 11 bases in between. The CDR3 DNA reads TGTGCCAGCAGTGAGAGACGAAATGGCAATCAGCCCCAGCATTTT. Amino acids: CASSERRNGNQPQHF.

Worth noting for this clone: Other DNA sequences in this sample translate to the same CDR3. This chain links TRBV28 with TRBJ1-1, with D possibly being TRBD1 (5 bases). Germline V CDR1 and CDR2: MDHEN, SYDVKM. The length of the CDR3 is 13 residues. With 3 bases removed from V and 1 base from J, the gap between germline ends came to 6 bases. This CDR3 reads CASSFRGNTEAFF. The CDR3 DNA follows: TGTGCCAGCAGTTTTAGGGGGAACACTGAAGCTTTCTTT.